A single sample is the source of the 11 T cell receptor beta chains below, sequenced in a study of blood T cell repertoires in COVID-19. The repertoire was sequenced with immunoSEQ multiplex PCR; TCRdb's copy has only in-frame clones and lacks some. The data hold about 260,000 clones, with around 86% observed a single time. Sample: PBMCs or T cells enriched from blood (not recorded which). The receptor source for this set is a woman in her forties or fifties who had recovered from COVID-19.

This clone showed up just a few times. This rearrangement joins TRBV5-8 to TRBJ1-5; D may be TRBD1 (5 bases). Germline values: CDR1 SGHTS, CDR2 YDEGEE. V lost 4 bases and J lost 9, with 20 bases in between. This CDR3 has 15 amino acids. CDR3 sequence: CASSLTTQGFRPQHF. The CDR3, as DNA: TGTGCCAGCAGCCTCACCACGCAGGGTTTTAGGCCCCAGCATTTT.

The chain carries TRBV9 and TRBJ2-1; D gene uncertain. Germline CDR1 and CDR2: SGDLS and YYNGEE. This CDR3 comprises 15 residues. V lost 4 bases and J 1 base, leaving 12 bases between the germline ends. CDR3 sequence: CASSLGWPSYNEQFF. Written as DNA, the CDR3 is TGTGCCAGCAGCTTAGGTTGGCCATCCTACAATGAGCAGTTCTTC.

The J gene is TRBJ1-1, the V gene TRBV18; perhaps TRBD1 as D (5 bases). The CDR3 covers 15 residues. Trimming pared 3 bases from V and 0 bases from J, leaving 11 bases between. The germline V gene encodes CDR1 KGHSH and CDR2 LQKENI. In DNA, the CDR3 is TGTGCCAGCTCACCGTGGGGGGAGATGAACACTGAAGCTTTCTTT. Protein sequence: CASSPWGEMNTEAFF.

This chain joins TRBV3-1 (or the pseudogene TRBV3-2) and TRBJ2-7; 12 bases match TRBD1. V lost 0 bases to trimming and J lost 7 bases; unmatched junction nucleotides: 10. The CDR3 runs 17 residues. Germline V gene sequence: CDR1 LGHDT, CDR2 YNNKEL (reference sequence). The DNA of the CDR3 is TGTGCCAGCAGCCAAGAATTATGGGGACAGGGGGCGCTTGAGCAGTACTTC. It yields the protein CASSQELWGQGALEQYF.

J is TRBJ2-7 and V is TRBV3-1 (or the pseudogene TRBV3-2), with TRBD1 identical over 8 bases. Per germline, CDR1 LGHDT and CDR2 YNNKEL (reference sequence). This CDR3 contains 15 residues. V lost 0 bases and J lost 3; bases outside the gene matches: 4. CDR3 residues: CASSQEGTGVYEQYF. DNA of the CDR3: TGTGCCAGCAGCCAAGAGGGGACAGGTGTCTACGAGCAGTACTTC.

The chain combines TRBV27 with TRBJ1-2, with TRBD1 as a possible D gene (6 bases). The germline CDR1 and CDR2 sequences are MNHEY and SMNVEV (reference sequence). Trimming left V 6 bases short and J 2 bases short, with 19 bases between. The CDR3 consists of 16 residues. This chain's CDR3 is CASSGGFRGGNYGYTF. CDR3 bases: TGTGCCAGCAGCGGAGGATTCAGGGGTGGCAACTATGGCTACACCTTC.

This clone has more than one count but fewer than ten. The rearrangement joins TRBV4-3 to TRBJ2-7; 9 bases are shared with TRBD2. The CDR3 has 17 amino acids. V was clipped by 0 bases and J by 0 bases; unmatched bases: 6. The germline gives CDR1 LGHNA, CDR2 YSLEER. CDR3 protein: CASSQDLIAGDSYEQYF. Here the CDR3 DNA reads TGCGCCAGCAGCCAAGATCTTATAGCGGGGGACTCCTACGAGCAGTACTTC.

The chain employs TRBV10-3 and TRBJ1-2; TRBD1 matches 9 bases. Unmatched junction bases numbered 3, after V lost 4 bases and J lost 3 bases. Germline-derived CDR1 and CDR2 are ENHRY and SYGVKD. CDR3 size: 14 residues. The CDR3 nucleotides read TGTGCCATCAGTGGTACAGGGGGCGACTATGGCTACACCTTC. This sequence encodes CAISGTGGDYGYTF.

The CDR3 DNA reads as TGTGCCAGCAGTTTCGGACTAGCGGGATCTAACGAGCAGTACTTC. This translates into CASSFGLAGSNEQYF. The chain combines TRBV6-5 with TRBJ2-7; 12 bases map to TRBD2. The CDR3 extends over 15 amino acids. Germline CDR1 is MNHEY and CDR2 is SVGAGI. The V and J ends lost 4 bases and 5 bases, in that order; junction bases with no gene match: 6.

The gene calls are TRBV5-1 and TRBJ1-1, with 7 bases identical to TRBD1. This CDR3 has 16 amino acids. V shed 4 bases and J 0 bases; nucleotides not matched to a gene: 9. Germline V lookup: CDR1 SGHRS, CDR2 YFSETQ. The DNA of the CDR3 is TGCGCCAGCAGCAAAGGACAGGCGTTTATGAACACTGAAGCTTTCTTT. Protein sequence: CASSKGQAFMNTEAFF. Full variable domain (missing parts from reference TRBV5-1 and TRBJ1-1): KAGVTQTPRYLIKTRGQQVTLSCSPISGHRSVSWYQQTPGQGLQFLFEYFSETQRNKGNFPGRFSGRQFSNSRSEMNVSTLELGDSALYLCASSKGQAFMNTEAFFGQGTRLTVV.

The chain has TRBV10-2 and TRBJ1-5; no clear D gene. Trimming took 0 bases from V and 3 from J, leaving 30 bases between them. Germline lookup yields CDR1 WSHSY and CDR2 SAAADI. This CDR3 region has 22 residues. The CDR3 region is CASSESSLTGNLTYWVNQPQHF. CDR3 nucleotide sequence: TGCGCCAGCAGTGAGTCTTCGTTGACCGGGAACTTAACCTATTGGGTCAATCAGCCCCAGCATTTT.